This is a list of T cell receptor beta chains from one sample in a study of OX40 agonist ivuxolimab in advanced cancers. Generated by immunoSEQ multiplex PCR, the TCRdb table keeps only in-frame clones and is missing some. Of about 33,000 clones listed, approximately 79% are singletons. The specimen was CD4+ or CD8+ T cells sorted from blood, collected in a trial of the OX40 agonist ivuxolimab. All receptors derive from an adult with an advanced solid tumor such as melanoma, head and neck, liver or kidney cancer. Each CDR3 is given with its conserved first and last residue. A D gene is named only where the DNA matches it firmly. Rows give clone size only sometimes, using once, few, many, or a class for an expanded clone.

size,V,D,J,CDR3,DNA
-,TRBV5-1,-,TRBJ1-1,CASSLQGPEAFF,TGCGCCAGCAGCTTACAGGGTCCTGAAGCTTTCTTT
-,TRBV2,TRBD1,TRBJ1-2,CASSGVTGAYGYTF,TGTGCCAGCAGTGGGGTGACAGGGGCCTATGGCTACACCTTC
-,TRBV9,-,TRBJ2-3,CASNRVSTDTQYF,TGTGCCAGCAACCGGGTAAGCACAGATACGCAGTATTTT
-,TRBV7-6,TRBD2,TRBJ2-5,CASSPSSSGGARTQYF,TGTGCCAGCAGCCCCTCCTCTAGCGGGGGGGCCCGGACCCAGTACTTC
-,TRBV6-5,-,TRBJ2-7,CASSPDYYEQYF,TGTGCCAGCAGTCCGGACTACTACGAGCAGTACTTC
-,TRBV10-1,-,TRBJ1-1,CASSESGVNTEAFF,TGCGCCAGCAGTGAGTCAGGGGTAAACACTGAAGCTTTCTTT
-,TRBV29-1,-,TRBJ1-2,CSAPGLGQYGYTF,TGCAGCGCTCCGGGCCTCGGGCAATATGGCTACACCTTC
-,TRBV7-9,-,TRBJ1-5,CASSQNGGQPQHF,TGTGCCAGCAGCCAAAACGGGGGTCAGCCCCAGCATTTT
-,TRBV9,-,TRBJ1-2,CASSAIRDIYNYGYTF,TGTGCCAGCAGCGCCATCCGGGACATATATAACTATGGCTACACCTTC
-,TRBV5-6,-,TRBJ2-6,CASISYSGANVLTF,TGTGCCAGCATCTCTTACTCTGGGGCCAACGTCCTGACTTTC
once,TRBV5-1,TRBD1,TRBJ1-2,CASSQQGAQNYGYTF,TGCGCCAGCAGCCAACAGGGGGCGCAGAACTATGGCTACACCTTC
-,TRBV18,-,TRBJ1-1,CASSPHRALNTEAFF,TGTGCCAGCTCACCCCACAGGGCGCTGAACACTGAAGCTTTCTTT
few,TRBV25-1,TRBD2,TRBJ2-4,CASSSGGADIQYF,TGTGCCAGCTCGAGCGGGGGGGCCGACATTCAGTACTTC
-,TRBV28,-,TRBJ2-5,CASSTDREGFGETQYF,TGTGCCAGCAGTACGGACAGGGAGGGTTTCGGAGAGACCCAGTACTTC
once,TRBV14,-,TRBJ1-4,CASSQVFNHEKLFF,TGTGCCAGCAGCCAAGTGTTTAATCATGAAAAACTGTTTTTT
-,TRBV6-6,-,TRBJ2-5,CASSYSKIEGQETQYF,TGTGCCAGCAGTTACTCGAAGATTGAGGGGCAAGAGACCCAGTACTTC
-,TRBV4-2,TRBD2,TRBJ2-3,CASSQEIAGGPDTQYF,TGTGCCAGCAGCCAAGAGATAGCGGGGGGGCCCGATACGCAGTATTTT
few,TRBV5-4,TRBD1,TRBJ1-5,CASSIGQGLNQPQHF,TGTGCCAGCAGCATTGGACAGGGGCTAAATCAGCCCCAGCATTTT
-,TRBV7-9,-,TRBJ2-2,CASSAQGPTGELFF,TGTGCCAGCAGCGCCCAGGGGCCCACCGGGGAGCTGTTTTTT
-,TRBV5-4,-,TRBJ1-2,CASSLGTGNYGYTF,TGTGCCAGCAGCTTGGGGACGGGAAACTATGGCTACACCTTC
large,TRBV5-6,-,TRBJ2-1,CASSPWVVTYNEQFF,TGTGCCAGCAGCCCCTGGGTAGTTACTTACAATGAGCAGTTCTTC
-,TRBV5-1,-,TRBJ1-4,CASSPGWGAANEKLFF,TGCGCCAGCAGCCCCGGATGGGGGGCTGCTAATGAAAAACTGTTTTTT
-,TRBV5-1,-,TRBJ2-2,CASSLGGTGELFF,TGCGCCAGCAGCTTGGGAGGGACCGGGGAGCTGTTTTTT
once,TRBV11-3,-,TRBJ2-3,CASSPRGSHTDTQYF,TGTGCCAGCAGCCCCCGGGGCTCACACACAGATACGCAGTATTTT
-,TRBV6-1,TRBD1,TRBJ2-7,CASSKRTGLSYEQYF,TGTGCCAGCAGCAAGCGGACAGGACTCTCCTACGAGCAGTACTTC
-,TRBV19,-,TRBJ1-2,CASSIGPYGYTF,TGTGCCAGTAGTATAGGACCCTATGGCTACACCTTC
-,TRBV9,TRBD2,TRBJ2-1,CASSVDPSGGSVEQFF,TGTGCCAGCAGCGTAGATCCTAGCGGGGGGAGTGTTGAGCAGTTCTTC
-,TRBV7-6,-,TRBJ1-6,CASSLKRDNSPLHF,TGTGCCAGCAGCTTAAAACGGGATAATTCACCCCTCCACTTT
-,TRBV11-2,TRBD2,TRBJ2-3,CASSLDYGLAGAGRTDTQYF,TGTGCCAGCAGCTTAGATTATGGACTAGCGGGGGCCGGGCGCACAGATACGCAGTATTTT
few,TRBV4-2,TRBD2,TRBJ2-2,CASSQQLAGEPGGELFF,TGTGCCAGCAGCCAGCAACTAGCGGGGGAACCTGGCGGGGAGCTGTTTTTT
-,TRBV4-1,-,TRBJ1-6,CASSQETGNSPLHF,TGCGCCAGCAGCCAAGAAACAGGGAATTCACCCCTCCACTTT
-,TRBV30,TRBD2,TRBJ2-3,CAWGLDTDTQYF,TGTGCCTGGGGACTAGACACAGATACGCAGTATTTT
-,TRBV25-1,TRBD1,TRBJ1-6,CASSTSPGTGKPPLHF,TGTGCCAGCAGTACTTCACCCGGGACAGGGAAACCACCCCTCCACTTT
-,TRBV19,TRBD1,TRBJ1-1,CASISPRGYSEAFF,TGTGCCAGTATTTCGCCCAGGGGGTACTCTGAAGCTTTCTTT
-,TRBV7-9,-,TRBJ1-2,CASSPAPQGNYGYTF,TGTGCCAGCAGCCCGGCACCACAGGGTAACTATGGCTACACCTTC
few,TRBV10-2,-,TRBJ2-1,CASSQLRTDLNNEQFF,TGCGCCAGCAGTCAACTCCGGACGGATCTAAACAATGAGCAGTTCTTC
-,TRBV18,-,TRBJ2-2,CASSYDTGELFF,TGTGCCAGCTCGTACGACACCGGGGAGCTGTTTTTT
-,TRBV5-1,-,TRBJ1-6,CASSLSPGSTPLHF,TGCGCCAGCAGCTTGAGTCCAGGGAGTACACCCCTCCACTTT
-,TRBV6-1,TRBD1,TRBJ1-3,CASSEAGGAAGNTIYF,TGTGCCAGCAGTGAAGCAGGGGGCGCAGCTGGAAACACCATATATTTT
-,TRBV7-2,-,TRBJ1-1,CASSPHMSTEAFF,TGTGCCAGCAGCCCCCATATGAGCACTGAAGCTTTCTTT
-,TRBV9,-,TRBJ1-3,CASSVEAGRRSGNTIYF,TGTGCCAGCAGCGTAGAGGCAGGGAGAAGGTCTGGAAACACCATATATTTT
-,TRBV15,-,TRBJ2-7,CATSRDALSSYEQYF,TGTGCCACCAGCAGAGACGCCCTGAGCTCCTACGAGCAGTACTTC
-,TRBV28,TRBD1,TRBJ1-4,CASREPGQGDEKLFF,TGTGCCAGCAGGGAACCGGGACAGGGAGATGAAAAACTGTTTTTT
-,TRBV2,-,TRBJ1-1,CASRADSVMNTEAFF,TGTGCCAGCAGGGCTGACAGCGTCATGAACACTGAAGCTTTCTTT
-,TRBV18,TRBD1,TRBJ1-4,CASSPQTGVRGEKLFF,TGTGCCAGCTCACCACAGACAGGGGTTCGAGGGGAAAAACTGTTTTTT
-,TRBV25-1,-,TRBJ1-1,CASSEYGARTEAFF,TGTGCCAGCAGTGAATATGGGGCACGCACTGAAGCTTTCTTT
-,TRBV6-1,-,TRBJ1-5,CASSDTLRGTSQPQHF,TGTGCCAGCAGTGATACCCTGAGGGGTACAAGTCAGCCCCAGCATTTT
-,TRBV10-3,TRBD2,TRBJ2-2,CAISGKSGANTGELFF,TGTGCCATCAGTGGGAAAAGCGGGGCTAACACCGGGGAGCTGTTTTTT
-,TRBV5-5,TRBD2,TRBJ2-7,CASSLALAGGQGFHEQYF,TGTGCCAGCAGCTTGGCCCTAGCGGGGGGGCAAGGGTTCCACGAGCAGTACTTC
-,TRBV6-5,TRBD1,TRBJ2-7,CASSYGAGGSYEQYF,TGTGCCAGCAGTTACGGGGCAGGGGGTTCCTACGAGCAGTACTTC
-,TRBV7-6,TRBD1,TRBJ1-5,CASSLGQGASNQPQHF,TGTGCCAGCAGCTTAGGGCAGGGGGCTAGCAATCAGCCCCAGCATTTT
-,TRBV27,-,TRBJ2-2,CASSSQGTGELFF,TGTGCCAGCAGTTCACAGGGAACCGGGGAGCTGTTTTTT
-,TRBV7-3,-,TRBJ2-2,CASSLTSQGELFF,TGTGCCAGCAGCTTAACATCCCAGGGGGAGCTGTTTTTT